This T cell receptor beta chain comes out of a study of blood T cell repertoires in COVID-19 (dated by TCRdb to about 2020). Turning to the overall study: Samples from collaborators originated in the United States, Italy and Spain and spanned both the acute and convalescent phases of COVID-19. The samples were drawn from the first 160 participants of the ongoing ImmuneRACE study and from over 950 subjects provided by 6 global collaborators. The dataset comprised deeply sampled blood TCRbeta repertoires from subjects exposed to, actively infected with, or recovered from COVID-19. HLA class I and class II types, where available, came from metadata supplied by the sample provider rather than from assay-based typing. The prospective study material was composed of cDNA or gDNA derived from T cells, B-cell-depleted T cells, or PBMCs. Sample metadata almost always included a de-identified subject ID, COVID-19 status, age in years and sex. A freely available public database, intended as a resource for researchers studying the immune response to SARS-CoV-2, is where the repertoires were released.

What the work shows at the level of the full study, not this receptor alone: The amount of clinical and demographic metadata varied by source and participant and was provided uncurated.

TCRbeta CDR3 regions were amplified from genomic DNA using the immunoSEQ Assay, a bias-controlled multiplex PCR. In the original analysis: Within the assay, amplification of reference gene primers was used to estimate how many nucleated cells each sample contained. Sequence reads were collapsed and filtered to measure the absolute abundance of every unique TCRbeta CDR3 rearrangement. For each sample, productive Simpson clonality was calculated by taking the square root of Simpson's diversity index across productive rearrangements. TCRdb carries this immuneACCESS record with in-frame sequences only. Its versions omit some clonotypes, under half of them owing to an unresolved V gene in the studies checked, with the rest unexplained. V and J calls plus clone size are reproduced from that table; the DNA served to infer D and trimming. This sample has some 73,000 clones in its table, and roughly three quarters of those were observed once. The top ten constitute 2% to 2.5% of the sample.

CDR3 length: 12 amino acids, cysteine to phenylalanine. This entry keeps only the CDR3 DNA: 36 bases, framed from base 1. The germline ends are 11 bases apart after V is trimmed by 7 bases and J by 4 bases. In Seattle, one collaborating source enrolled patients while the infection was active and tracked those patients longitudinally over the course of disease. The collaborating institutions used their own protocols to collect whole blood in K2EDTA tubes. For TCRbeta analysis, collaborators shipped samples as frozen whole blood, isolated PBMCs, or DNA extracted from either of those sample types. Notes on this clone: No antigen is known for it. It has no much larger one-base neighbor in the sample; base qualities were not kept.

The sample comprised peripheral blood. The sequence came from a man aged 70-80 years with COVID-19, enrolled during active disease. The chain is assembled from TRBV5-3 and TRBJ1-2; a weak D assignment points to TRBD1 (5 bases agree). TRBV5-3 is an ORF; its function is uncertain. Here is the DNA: TGTGCCAGACGCGGGACCCCCTATGGCTACACCTTC. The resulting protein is CARRGTPYGYTF.